This T cell receptor beta chain was sequenced during a study of memory CD4+ T cells and cytomegalovirus serostatus. The sort gate was single viable CD3+CD4+CD8-CD45RO+ cells for memory CD4+ T cells. TCRdb keeps only in-frame clones here, not all; method: immunoSEQ multiplex PCR. The sample has about 100,000 clones, about four fifths seen once. The CDR3 has 13 residues. Looked up from germline, CDR1 is ENHRY and CDR2 is SYGVKD. Trimming stripped 9 bases from V and 0 bases from J, with 12 bases between. This clone has a single count. This TCR came from an adult in good health and CMV-seropositive. The gene calls are TRBV10-3 and TRBJ2-7; possibly TRBD1 for D (5 bases). The sample was memory CD4+ T cells from blood. CDR3 protein: CAIAGSGSYEQYF. The CDR3 DNA reads TGTGCCATTGCAGGGTCAGGCTCCTACGAGCAGTACTTC.